These T cell receptor beta chains were read from a single sample in a study of blood T cells in healthy people across ages. One entry per CDR3 protein, called by TCRdb with MiXCR from the 5' RACE reads. The sample lists a few hundred thousand distinct CDR3 sequences, 25% to 35% occurring once. This sample was shared with a second study, whose subject was T cells of mothers and their children.

The sequencing input was blood. The source of these receptors is a boy younger than 10 in good health. Each CDR3 is given with its conserved first and last residue. A D gene is named only where the DNA matches it firmly. Some rows have no size entry. The others give once, few or many, or a class for an expanded clone.

size: few; D: NA; V: TRBV2; J: TRBJ2-5; CDR3: CASRVDRETQYF; DNA: TGTGCCAGCAGGGTCGACAGAGAGACCCAGTACTTC
size: NA; D: NA; V: TRBV9; J: TRBJ2-5; CDR3: CASSVAGGSQETQYF; DNA: TGTGCCAGCAGCGTAGCTGGGGGTAGCCAAGAGACCCAGTACTTC
size: NA; D: TRBD1; V: TRBV20-1; J: TRBJ2-7; CDR3: CSARDAGGRTGGEQYF; DNA: TGCAGTGCTAGAGATGCAGGGGGTCGGACAGGGGGCGAGCAGTACTTC
size: NA; D: NA; V: TRBV14; J: TRBJ1-2; CDR3: CASSQEIDYDYTF; DNA: TGTGCCAGCAGCCAAGAAATCGACTATGACTACACCTTC
size: few; D: NA; V: TRBV27; J: TRBJ2-4; CDR3: CASSLTLSDIQYF; DNA: TGTGCCAGCAGTTTAACCTTGAGCGACATTCAGTACTTC
size: few; D: NA; V: TRBV20-1; J: TRBJ2-6; CDR3: CSARSPALSGANVLTF; DNA: TGCAGTGCTAGGAGTCCGGCCCTCTCTGGGGCCAACGTCCTGACTTTC
size: few; D: TRBD2; V: TRBV28; J: TRBJ2-5; CDR3: CASLQASGFQETQYF; DNA: TGTGCCAGCTTGCAGGCTAGCGGATTCCAAGAGACCCAGTACTTC
size: few; D: NA; V: TRBV3-1; J: TRBJ2-1; CDR3: CASSPRRLGEAEQFF; DNA: TGTGCCAGCAGCCCCCGTAGGTTGGGGGAGGCTGAGCAGTTCTTC
size: NA; D: NA; V: TRBV20-1; J: TRBJ2-1; CDR3: CSAILRGPYNEQFF; DNA: TGCAGTGCTATTCTCCGCGGACCATACAATGAGCAGTTCTTC
size: NA; D: TRBD1; V: TRBV12-3/TRBV12-4; J: TRBJ2-5; CDR3: CASTNRGKGETQYF; DNA: TGTGCCAGCACCAACAGGGGAAAGGGAGAGACCCAGTACTTC
size: many; D: NA; V: TRBV28; J: TRBJ1-3; CDR3: CASSLLQGNTIYF; DNA: TGTGCCAGCAGTTTGCTTCAGGGGAACACCATATATTTT
size: NA; D: NA; V: TRBV12-3/TRBV12-4; J: TRBJ1-4; CDR3: CASSLAGARNEKLFF; DNA: TGTGCCAGCAGTTTAGCGGGGGCACGTAATGAAAAACTGTTTTTT
size: NA; D: NA; V: TRBV7-9; J: TRBJ1-2; CDR3: CASIKSYRAEGDGYTF; DNA: TGTGCCAGCATCAAATCATACAGGGCTGAGGGAGATGGCTACACCTTC
size: NA; D: NA; V: TRBV15; J: TRBJ2-5; CDR3: CATSRDVSQETQYF; DNA: TGTGCCACCAGCAGAGATGTCTCCCAAGAGACCCAGTACTTC
size: few; D: NA; V: TRBV12-3/TRBV12-4; J: TRBJ1-5; CDR3: CASSFGADNQPQHF; DNA: TGTGCCAGCAGTTTTGGGGCAGACAATCAGCCCCAGCATTTT
size: NA; D: TRBD1; V: TRBV28; J: TRBJ2-5; CDR3: CASKGTGLGETQYF; DNA: TGTGCCAGTAAAGGGACAGGGTTAGGAGAGACCCAGTACTTC
size: NA; D: NA; V: TRBV20-1; J: TRBJ1-4; CDR3: CSALGQINEKLFF; DNA: TGCAGTGCTCTAGGACAGATAAATGAAAAACTGTTTTTT
size: NA; D: NA; V: TRBV6-1; J: TRBJ2-7; CDR3: CASSEIMWGSYEQYF; DNA: TGTGCCAGCAGTGAAATTATGTGGGGCTCCTACGAGCAGTACTTC
size: many; D: NA; V: TRBV18; J: TRBJ2-6; CDR3: CASSRQGGGANVLTF; DNA: TGTGCCAGCTCGCGTCAGGGCGGCGGGGCCAACGTCCTGACTTTC
size: few; D: NA; V: TRBV18; J: TRBJ1-3; CDR3: CASSPRQRFSGNTIYF; DNA: TGTGCCAGCTCACCGAGACAGCGATTCTCTGGAAACACCATATATTTT
size: NA; D: NA; V: TRBV25-1; J: TRBJ2-7; CDR3: CASSDPGNPYEQYF; DNA: TGTGCCAGCAGTGATCCTGGAAATCCCTACGAGCAGTACTTC
size: few; D: NA; V: TRBV10-3; J: TRBJ2-2; CDR3: CAISESGQLNTGELFF; DNA: TGTGCCATCAGTGAGTCAGGACAGCTAAACACCGGGGAGCTGTTTTTT
size: few; D: NA; V: TRBV12-3/TRBV12-4; J: TRBJ2-7; CDR3: CASSPPGTPESEQYF; DNA: TGTGCCAGCAGTCCCCCCGGGACTCCGGAGTCCGAGCAGTACTTC
size: NA; D: TRBD1; V: TRBV5-4; J: TRBJ1-1; CDR3: CASSETGAEAFF; DNA: TGTGCCAGCAGCGAAACAGGGGCTGAAGCTTTCTTT
size: NA; D: TRBD2; V: TRBV7-2; J: TRBJ2-7; CDR3: CASSSVASPSGSYEQYF; DNA: TGTGCCAGCAGCTCGGTAGCGTCGCCTAGCGGGAGCTACGAGCAGTACTTC
size: NA; D: NA; V: TRBV10-3; J: TRBJ2-5; CDR3: CAISTQSGTLRTQYF; DNA: TGTGCCATCAGCACCCAATCCGGGACCCTTAGGACCCAGTACTTC
size: NA; D: NA; V: TRBV6-2/TRBV6-3; J: TRBJ2-2; CDR3: CASREGPNTGELFF; DNA: TGTGCCAGCAGGGAAGGTCCGAACACCGGGGAGTTGTTTTTT
size: NA; D: TRBD2; V: TRBV7-2; J: TRBJ2-7; CDR3: CASSLTTSGGYEQYF; DNA: TGTGCCAGCAGCTTAACGACTAGCGGGGGCTACGAGCAGTACTTC
size: few; D: TRBD1; V: TRBV27; J: TRBJ2-7; CDR3: CASGRDSQYEQYF; DNA: TGTGCCAGCGGCCGGGACAGTCAATACGAGCAGTACTTC
size: few; D: NA; V: TRBV7-6; J: TRBJ2-5; CDR3: CASSSGGGGKTQYF; DNA: TGTGCCAGCAGCTCGGGTGGGGGCGGGAAGACCCAGTACTTC
size: NA; D: NA; V: TRBV7-8; J: TRBJ2-3; CDR3: CASSSEGRSTDTQYF; DNA: TGTGCCAGCAGCTCGGAGGGGCGGAGCACAGATACGCAGTATTTT
size: NA; D: TRBD2; V: TRBV10-3; J: TRBJ2-3; CDR3: CAISESAGGTDTQYF; DNA: TGTGCCATCAGTGAGTCGGCGGGGGGCACAGATACGCAGTATTTT
size: few; D: TRBD1; V: TRBV30; J: TRBJ1-4; CDR3: CAWRDSYHEKLFF; DNA: TGTGCCTGGCGGGACAGCTATCATGAAAAACTGTTTTTT
size: NA; D: TRBD1; V: TRBV10-3; J: TRBJ2-7; CDR3: CAISEITGDEQYF; DNA: TGTGCCATCAGTGAAATAACAGGGGACGAGCAGTACTTC
size: NA; D: TRBD2; V: TRBV29-1; J: TRBJ2-3; CDR3: CSAGTSGTDTQYF; DNA: TGCAGCGCTGGGACTAGCGGGACAGATACGCAGTATTTT
size: NA; D: TRBD1; V: TRBV29-1; J: TRBJ2-5; CDR3: CSVETFGTGGAGTQYF; DNA: TGCAGCGTTGAAACTTTCGGGACAGGGGGCGCGGGGACCCAGTACTTC
size: few; D: NA; V: TRBV10-3; J: TRBJ1-2; CDR3: CAISESRTANYGYTF; DNA: TGTGCCATCAGTGAGTCGAGGACAGCTAACTATGGCTACACCTTC
size: few; D: TRBD1; V: TRBV10-3; J: TRBJ2-5; CDR3: CAISERTGGGETQYF; DNA: TGTGCCATCAGTGAGCGCACAGGGGGTGGAGAGACCCAGTACTTC
size: NA; D: TRBD1; V: TRBV7-2; J: TRBJ1-4; CDR3: CASSLHQGATNEKLFF; DNA: TGTGCCAGCAGCTTACACCAGGGGGCAACTAATGAAAAACTGTTTTTT
size: NA; D: TRBD2; V: TRBV12-3/TRBV12-4; J: TRBJ2-7; CDR3: CASSLSGLAGPWEQYF; DNA: TGTGCCAGCAGTTTGTCTGGGCTAGCGGGACCGTGGGAGCAGTACTTC
size: many; D: TRBD1; V: TRBV27; J: TRBJ2-5; CDR3: CASSDHRGETQYF; DNA: TGTGCCAGCAGTGATCACAGGGGGGAGACCCAGTACTTC
size: few; D: NA; V: TRBV7-2; J: TRBJ1-6; CDR3: CASSLAGAGHNSPLHF; DNA: TGTGCCAGCAGCTTAGCAGGGGCTGGGCATAATTCACCCCTCCACTTT